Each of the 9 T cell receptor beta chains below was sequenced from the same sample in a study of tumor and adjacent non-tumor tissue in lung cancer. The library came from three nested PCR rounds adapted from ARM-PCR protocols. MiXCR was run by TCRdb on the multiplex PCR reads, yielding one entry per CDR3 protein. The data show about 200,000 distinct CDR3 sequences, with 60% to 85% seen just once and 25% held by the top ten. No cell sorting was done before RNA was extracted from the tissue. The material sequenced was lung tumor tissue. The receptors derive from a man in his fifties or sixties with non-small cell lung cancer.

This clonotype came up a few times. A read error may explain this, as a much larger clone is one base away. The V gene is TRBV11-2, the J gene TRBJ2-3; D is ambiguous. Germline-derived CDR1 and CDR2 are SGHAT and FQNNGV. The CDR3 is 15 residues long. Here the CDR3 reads CARSFGLVGTDTQYF. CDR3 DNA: TGTGCCAGGAGCTTTGGGCTAGTCGGCACAGATACGCAGTATTTT. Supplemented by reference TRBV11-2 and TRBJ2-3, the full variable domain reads EAGVAQSPRYKIIEKRQSVAFWCNPISGHATLYWYQQILGQGPKLLIQFQNNGVVDDSQLPKDRFSAERLKGVDSTLKIQPAKLEDSAVYLCARSFGLVGTDTQYFGPGTRLTVL.

The CDR3 here is CASSSRGPASPLHF. For the CDR3, the DNA is TGTGCCAGCAGTTCCCGCGGTCCCGCGTCACCCCTCCACTTT. This chain joins TRBV12-3 or TRBV12-4 and TRBJ1-6, with D unresolved. This CDR3 is 14 amino acids long. The V gene lost 4 bases and the J gene lost 10 bases, with 14 bases spanning the gap.

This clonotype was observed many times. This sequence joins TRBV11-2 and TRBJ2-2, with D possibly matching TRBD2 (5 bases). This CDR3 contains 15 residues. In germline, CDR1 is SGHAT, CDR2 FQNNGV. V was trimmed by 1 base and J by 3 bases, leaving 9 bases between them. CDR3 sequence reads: CASSLAGYYTGELFF. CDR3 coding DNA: TGTGCCAGCAGCTTAGCGGGGTATTACACCGGGGAGCTGTTTTTT.

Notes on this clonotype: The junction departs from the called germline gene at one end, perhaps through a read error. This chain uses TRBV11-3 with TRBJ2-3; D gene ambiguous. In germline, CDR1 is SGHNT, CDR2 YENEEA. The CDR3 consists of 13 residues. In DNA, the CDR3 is TGTTCCAGCAGCTCAATAGTGGCGGATACGCAGTATTTT. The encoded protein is CSSSSIVADTQYF. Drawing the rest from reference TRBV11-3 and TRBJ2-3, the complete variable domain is EAGVVQSPRYKIIEKKQPVAFWCNPISGHNTLYWYLQNLGQGPELLIRYENEEAVDDSQLPKDRFSAERLKGVDSTLKIQPAELGDSAVYLCSSSSIVADTQYFGPGTRLTVL.

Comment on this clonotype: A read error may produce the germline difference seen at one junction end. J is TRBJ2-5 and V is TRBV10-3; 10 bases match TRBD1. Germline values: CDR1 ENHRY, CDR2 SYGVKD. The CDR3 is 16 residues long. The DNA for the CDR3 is TGTACCATCAGTGGGGCCGGGACAGGGGCCTCTTGGACCCAGTACTTC. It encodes CTISGAGTGASWTQYF.

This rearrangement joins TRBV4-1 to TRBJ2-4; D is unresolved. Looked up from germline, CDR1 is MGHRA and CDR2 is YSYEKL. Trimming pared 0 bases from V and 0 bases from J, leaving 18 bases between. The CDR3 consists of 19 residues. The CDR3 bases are TGCGCCAGCAGCCAAGAATCCGGACCCCTAAGGGTAGCCAAAAACATTCAGTACTTC. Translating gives CASSQESGPLRVAKNIQYF.

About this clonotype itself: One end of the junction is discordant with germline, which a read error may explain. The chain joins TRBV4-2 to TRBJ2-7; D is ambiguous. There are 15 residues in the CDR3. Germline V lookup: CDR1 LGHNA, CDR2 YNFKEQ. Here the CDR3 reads CANSQAAAFAYEQYF. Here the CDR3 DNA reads TGTGCCAACAGCCAAGCTGCGGCCTTCGCCTACGAGCAGTACTTC.

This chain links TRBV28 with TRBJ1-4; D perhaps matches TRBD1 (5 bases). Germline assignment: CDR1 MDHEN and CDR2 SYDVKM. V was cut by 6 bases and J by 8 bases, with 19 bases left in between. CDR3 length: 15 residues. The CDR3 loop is CASRGTGGGGEKLFF. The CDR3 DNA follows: TGTGCCAGCAGGGGGACCGGGGGGGGTGGAGAAAAACTGTTTTTT.

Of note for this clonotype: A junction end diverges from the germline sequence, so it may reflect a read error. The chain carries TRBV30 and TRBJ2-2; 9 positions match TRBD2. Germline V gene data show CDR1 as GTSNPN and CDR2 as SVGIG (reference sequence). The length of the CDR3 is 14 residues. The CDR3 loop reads CAWTSGTNTGKLFF. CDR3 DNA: TGTGCCTGGACTAGCGGGACGAACACCGGGAAGCTGTTTTTT.